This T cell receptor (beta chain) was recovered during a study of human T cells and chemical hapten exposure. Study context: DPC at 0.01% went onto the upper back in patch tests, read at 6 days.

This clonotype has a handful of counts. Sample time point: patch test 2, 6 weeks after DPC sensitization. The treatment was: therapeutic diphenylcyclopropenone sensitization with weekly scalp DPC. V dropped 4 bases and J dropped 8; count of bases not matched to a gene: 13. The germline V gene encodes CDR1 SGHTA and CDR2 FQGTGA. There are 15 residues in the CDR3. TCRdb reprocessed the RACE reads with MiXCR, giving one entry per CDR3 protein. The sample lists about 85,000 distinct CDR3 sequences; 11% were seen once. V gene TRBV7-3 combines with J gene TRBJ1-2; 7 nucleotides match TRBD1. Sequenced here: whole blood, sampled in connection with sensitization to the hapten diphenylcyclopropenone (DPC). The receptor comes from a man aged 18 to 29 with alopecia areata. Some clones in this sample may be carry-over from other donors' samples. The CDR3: CASSSGQALAVGYTF. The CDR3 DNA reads TGTGCCAGCAGCTCCGGACAGGCCCTAGCGGTAGGCTACACCTTC.